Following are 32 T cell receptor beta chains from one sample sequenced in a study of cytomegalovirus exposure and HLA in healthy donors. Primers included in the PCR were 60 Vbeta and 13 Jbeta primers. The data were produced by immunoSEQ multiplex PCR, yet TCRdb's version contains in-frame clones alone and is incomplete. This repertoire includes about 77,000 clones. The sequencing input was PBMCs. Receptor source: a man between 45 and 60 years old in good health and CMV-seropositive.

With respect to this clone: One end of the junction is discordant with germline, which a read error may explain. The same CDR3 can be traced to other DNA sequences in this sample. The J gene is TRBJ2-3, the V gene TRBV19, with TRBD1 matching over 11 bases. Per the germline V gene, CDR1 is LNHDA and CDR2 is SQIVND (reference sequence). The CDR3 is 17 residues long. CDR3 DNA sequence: TGCGCCAGTAGTATCCGTGGACAGGGGGCCGTCGGGGATACGCAGTATTTT. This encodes CASSIRGQGAVGDTQYF. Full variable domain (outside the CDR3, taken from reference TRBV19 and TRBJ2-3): DGGITQSPKYLFRKEGQNVTLSCEQNLNHDAMYWYRQDPGQGLRLIYYSQIVNDFQKGDIAEGYSVSREKKESFPLTVTSAQKNPTAFYLCASSIRGQGAVGDTQYFGPGTRLTVL.

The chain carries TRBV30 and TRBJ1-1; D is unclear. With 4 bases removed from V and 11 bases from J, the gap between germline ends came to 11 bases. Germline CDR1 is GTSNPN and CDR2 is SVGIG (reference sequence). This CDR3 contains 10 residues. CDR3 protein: CAWTSNTAFF. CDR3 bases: TGTGCCTGGACCTCGAACACCGCTTTCTTT.

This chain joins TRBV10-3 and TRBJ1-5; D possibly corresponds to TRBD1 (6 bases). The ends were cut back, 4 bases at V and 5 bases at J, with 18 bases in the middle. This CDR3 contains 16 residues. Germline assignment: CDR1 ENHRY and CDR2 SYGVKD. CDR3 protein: CAISGSAGARDQPQHF. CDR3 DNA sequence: TGTGCCATCAGTGGGTCGGCGGGGGCGAGAGATCAGCCCCAGCATTTT.

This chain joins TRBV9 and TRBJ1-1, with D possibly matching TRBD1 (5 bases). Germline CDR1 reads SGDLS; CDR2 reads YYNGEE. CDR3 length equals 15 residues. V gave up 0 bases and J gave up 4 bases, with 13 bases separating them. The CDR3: CASSVVSGLTTEAFF. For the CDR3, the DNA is TGTGCCAGCAGCGTAGTTTCGGGACTTACCACTGAAGCTTTCTTT.

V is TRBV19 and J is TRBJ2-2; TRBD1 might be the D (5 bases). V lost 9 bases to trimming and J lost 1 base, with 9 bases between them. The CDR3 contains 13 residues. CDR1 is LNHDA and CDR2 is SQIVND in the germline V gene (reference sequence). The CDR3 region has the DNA TGTGCCAGCCCGACAGAGAACACCGGGGAGCTGTTTTTT. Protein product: CASPTENTGELFF.

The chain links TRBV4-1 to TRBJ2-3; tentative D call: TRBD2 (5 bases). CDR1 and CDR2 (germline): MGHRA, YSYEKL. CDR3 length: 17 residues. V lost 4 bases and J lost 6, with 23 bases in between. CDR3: CASSPPPGSTPMDTQYF. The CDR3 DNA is TGCGCCAGCAGCCCCCCCCCGGGAAGCACCCCCATGGATACGCAGTATTTT.

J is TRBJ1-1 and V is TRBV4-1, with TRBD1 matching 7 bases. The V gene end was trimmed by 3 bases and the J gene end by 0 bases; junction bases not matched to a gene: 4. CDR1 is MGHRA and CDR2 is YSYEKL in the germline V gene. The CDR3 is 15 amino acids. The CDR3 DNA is TGCGCCAGCAGCCACCTGACAGGGTTGAACACTGAAGCTTTCTTT. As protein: CASSHLTGLNTEAFF.

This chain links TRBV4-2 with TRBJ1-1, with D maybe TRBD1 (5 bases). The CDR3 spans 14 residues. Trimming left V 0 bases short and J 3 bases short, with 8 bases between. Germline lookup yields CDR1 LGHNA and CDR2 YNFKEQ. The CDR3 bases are TGTGCCAGCAGCCAAGAGGGGGGGTACACTGAAGCTTTCTTT. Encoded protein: CASSQEGGYTEAFF.

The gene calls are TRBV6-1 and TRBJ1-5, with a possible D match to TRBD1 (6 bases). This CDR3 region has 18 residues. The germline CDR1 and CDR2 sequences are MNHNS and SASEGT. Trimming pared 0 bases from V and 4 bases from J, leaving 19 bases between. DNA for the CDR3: TGTGCCAGCAGTGAAGCTGGGACACGGACCATAGCAAATCAGCCCCAGCATTTT. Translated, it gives CASSEAGTRTIANQPQHF.

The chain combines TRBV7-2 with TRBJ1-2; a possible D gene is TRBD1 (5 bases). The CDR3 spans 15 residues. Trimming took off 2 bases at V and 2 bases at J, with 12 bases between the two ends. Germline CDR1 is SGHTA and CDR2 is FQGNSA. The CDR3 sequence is CASSLYPRQNYGYTF. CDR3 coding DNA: TGTGCCAGCAGCTTATATCCTCGACAGAACTATGGCTACACCTTC.

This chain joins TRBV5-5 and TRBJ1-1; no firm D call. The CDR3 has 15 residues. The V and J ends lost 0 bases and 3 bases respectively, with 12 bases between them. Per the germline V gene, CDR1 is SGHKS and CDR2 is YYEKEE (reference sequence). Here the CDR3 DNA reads TGTGCCAGCAGCTTGGGAGGGCAGAGGTACACTGAAGCTTTCTTT. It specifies CASSLGGQRYTEAFF.

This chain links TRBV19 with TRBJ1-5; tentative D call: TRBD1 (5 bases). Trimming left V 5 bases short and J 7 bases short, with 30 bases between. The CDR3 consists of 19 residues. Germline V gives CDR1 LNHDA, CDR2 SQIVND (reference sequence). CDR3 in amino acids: CASSPRYLRGTGGKQPQHF. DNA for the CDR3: TGTGCCAGTAGTCCAAGATACTTAAGGGGCACGGGGGGGAAGCAGCCCCAGCATTTT. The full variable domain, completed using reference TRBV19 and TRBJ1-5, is DGGITQSPKYLFRKEGQNVTLSCEQNLNHDAMYWYRQDPGQGLRLIYYSQIVNDFQKGDIAEGYSVSREKKESFPLTVTSAQKNPTAFYLCASSPRYLRGTGGKQPQHFGDGTRLSIL.

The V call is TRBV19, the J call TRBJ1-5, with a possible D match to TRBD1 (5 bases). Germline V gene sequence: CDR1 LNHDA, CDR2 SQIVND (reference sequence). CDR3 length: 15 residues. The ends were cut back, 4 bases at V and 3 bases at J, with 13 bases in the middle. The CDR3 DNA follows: TGTGCCAGTAGTAGGGGCAGGGCCTTCAATCAGCCCCAGCATTTT. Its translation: CASSRGRAFNQPQHF.

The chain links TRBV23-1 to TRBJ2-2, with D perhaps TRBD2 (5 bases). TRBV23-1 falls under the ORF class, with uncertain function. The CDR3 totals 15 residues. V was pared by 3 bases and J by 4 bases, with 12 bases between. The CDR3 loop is CASSHRSRGTGELFF. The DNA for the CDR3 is TGCGCCAGCAGTCACCGGTCTCGGGGCACCGGGGAGCTGTTTTTT.

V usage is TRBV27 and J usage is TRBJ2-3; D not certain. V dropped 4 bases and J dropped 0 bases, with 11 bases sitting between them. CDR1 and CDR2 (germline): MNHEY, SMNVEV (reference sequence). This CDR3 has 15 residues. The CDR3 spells CASSSAATSTDTQYF. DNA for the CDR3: TGTGCCAGCAGTTCGGCGGCCACTAGCACAGATACGCAGTATTTT.

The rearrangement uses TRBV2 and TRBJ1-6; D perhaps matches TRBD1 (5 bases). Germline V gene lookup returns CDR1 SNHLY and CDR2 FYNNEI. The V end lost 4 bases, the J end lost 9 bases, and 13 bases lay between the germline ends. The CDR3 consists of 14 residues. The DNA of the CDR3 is TGTGCCAGCAGTGTGCGCAGGGAGGGTTCACCCCTCCACTTT. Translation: CASSVRREGSPLHF.

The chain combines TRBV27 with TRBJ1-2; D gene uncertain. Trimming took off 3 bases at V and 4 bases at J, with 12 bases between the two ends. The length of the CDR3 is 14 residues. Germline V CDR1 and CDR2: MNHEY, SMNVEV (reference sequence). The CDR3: CASSFSGIRYGYTF. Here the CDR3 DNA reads TGTGCCAGCAGTTTCTCCGGGATCCGCTATGGCTACACCTTC.

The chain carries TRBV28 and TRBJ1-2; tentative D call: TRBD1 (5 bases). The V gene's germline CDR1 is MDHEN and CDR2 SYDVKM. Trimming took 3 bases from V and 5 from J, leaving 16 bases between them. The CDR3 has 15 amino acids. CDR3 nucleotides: TGTGCCAGCAGTTTGATGGGGCGGGGAAGGTATGGCTACACCTTC. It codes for CASSLMGRGRYGYTF.

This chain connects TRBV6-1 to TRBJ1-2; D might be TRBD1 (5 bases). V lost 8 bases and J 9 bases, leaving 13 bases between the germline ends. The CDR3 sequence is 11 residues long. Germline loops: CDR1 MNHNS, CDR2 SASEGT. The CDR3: CASRQTGSYTF. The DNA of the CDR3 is TGTGCCAGCCGACAGACTGGGAGCTACACCTTC.

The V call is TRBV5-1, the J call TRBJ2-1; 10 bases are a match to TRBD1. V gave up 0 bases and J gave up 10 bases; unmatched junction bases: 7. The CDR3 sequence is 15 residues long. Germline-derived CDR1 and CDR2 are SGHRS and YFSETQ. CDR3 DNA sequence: TGCGCCAGCAGCTTGGAAGGGGACAGGGGAAGGGAGCAGTTCTTC. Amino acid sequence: CASSLEGDRGREQFF.

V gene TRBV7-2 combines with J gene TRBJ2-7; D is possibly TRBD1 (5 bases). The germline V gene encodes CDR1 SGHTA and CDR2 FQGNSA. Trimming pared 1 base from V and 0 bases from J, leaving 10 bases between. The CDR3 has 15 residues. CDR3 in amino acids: CASSLGQRSSYEQYV. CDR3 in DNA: TGTGCCAGCAGCTTAGGACAGAGGAGCTCCTACGAGCAGTACGTC.

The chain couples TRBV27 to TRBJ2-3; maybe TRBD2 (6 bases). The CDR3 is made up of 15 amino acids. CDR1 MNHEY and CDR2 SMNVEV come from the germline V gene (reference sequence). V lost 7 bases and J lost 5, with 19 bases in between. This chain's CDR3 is CASTTGVDPLDTQYF. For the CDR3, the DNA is TGTGCCAGCACCACGGGAGTGGACCCCCTAGATACGCAGTATTTT.

The CDR3 nucleotides are TGTGCCAGCAGTGAAGGGACAGGGGGCTATGGCTACACCTTC. It translates to CASSEGTGGYGYTF. The rearrangement links TRBV6-1 to TRBJ1-2; 10 bases line up with TRBD1. The CDR3 is 14 residues long. Germline CDR1 MNHNS, CDR2 SASEGT. Trimming cost V 1 base and J 4 bases; bases outside gene matches: 0.

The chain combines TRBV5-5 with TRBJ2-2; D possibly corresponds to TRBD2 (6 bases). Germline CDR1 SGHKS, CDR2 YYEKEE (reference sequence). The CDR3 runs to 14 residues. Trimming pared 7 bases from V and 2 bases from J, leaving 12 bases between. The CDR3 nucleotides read TGTGCCAGCCATGGGGGAGGAAACACCGGGGAGCTGTTTTTT. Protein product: CASHGGGNTGELFF.

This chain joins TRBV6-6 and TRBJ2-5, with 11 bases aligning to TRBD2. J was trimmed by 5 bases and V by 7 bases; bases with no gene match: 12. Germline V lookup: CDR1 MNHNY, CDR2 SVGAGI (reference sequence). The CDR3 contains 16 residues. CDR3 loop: CASISDGTSGAETQYF. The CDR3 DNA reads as TGTGCCAGCATATCAGACGGGACTAGCGGTGCGGAGACCCAGTACTTC.

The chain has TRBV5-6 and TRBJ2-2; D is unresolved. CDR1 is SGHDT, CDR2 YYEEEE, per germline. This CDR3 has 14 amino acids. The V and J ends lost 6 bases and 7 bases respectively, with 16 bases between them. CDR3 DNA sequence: TGTGCCAGCACCACTGGGCCCCCGGACGGGGAGCTGTTTTTT. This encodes CASTTGPPDGELFF.

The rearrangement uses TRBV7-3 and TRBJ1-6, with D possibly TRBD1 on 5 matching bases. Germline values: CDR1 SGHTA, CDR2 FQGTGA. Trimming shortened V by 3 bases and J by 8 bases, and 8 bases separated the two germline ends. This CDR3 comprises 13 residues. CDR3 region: CASSFGGDSPLHF. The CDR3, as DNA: TGTGCCAGCAGCTTCGGGGGGGATTCACCCCTCCACTTT.

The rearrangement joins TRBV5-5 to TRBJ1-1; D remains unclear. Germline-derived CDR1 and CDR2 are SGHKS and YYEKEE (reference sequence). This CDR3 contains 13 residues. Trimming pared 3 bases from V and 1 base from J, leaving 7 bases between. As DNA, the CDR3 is TGTGCCAGCAGCTCCGGGTGGAACACTGAAGCTTTCTTT. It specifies CASSSGWNTEAFF.

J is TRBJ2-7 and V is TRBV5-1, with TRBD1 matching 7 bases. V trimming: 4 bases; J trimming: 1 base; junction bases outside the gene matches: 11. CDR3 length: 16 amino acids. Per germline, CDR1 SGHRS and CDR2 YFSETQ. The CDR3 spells CASSPGRDRMSYEQYF. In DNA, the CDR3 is TGCGCCAGCAGCCCGGGACGGGACAGAATGTCCTACGAGCAGTACTTC.

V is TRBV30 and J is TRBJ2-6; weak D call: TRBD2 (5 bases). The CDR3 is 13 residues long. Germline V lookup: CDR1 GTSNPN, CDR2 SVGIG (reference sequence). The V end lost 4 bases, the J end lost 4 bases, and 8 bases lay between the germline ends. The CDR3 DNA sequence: TGTGCCTGGAACGGAGGCGGGGCCAACGTCCTGACTTTC. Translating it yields CAWNGGGANVLTF.

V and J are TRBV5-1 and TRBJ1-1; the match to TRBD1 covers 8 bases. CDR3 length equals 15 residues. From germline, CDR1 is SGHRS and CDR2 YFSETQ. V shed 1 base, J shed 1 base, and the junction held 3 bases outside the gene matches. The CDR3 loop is CASSLWTGTNTEAFF. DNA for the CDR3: TGCGCCAGCAGCTTGTGGACAGGGACGAACACTGAAGCTTTCTTT.

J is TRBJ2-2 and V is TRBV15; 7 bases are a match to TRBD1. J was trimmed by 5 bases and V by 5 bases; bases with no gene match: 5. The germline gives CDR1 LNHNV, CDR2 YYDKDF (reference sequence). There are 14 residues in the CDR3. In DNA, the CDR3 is TGTGCCACCAGCCCCCGGGACAGAACCGGGGAGCTGTTTTTT. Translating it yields CATSPRDRTGELFF.